The source of this T cell receptor beta chain is a study of blood T cell repertoires in COVID-19. Study details: Sites in the United States, Italy and Spain provided acute and convalescent COVID-19 samples.

CDR1 is LGHDT and CDR2 is YNNKEL in the germline V gene (reference sequence). The V gene lost 1 base and the J gene lost 8 bases, with 15 bases spanning the gap. The CDR3 loop spans 15 amino acids. Sequencing was performed with immunoSEQ multiplex PCR; in TCRdb, only in-frame clones are kept and a portion is missing. This table holds approximately 200,000 clones, roughly 84% found once. The rearrangement joins TRBV3-1 (or the pseudogene TRBV3-2) to TRBJ1-3; D not certain. This TCR was sampled from an elderly woman with COVID-19, enrolled during active disease. Sequencing input: peripheral blood. The CDR3 DNA is TGTGCCAGCAGCCAAGGGTACGGGGATGTAGACACCATATATTTT. Its translation is CASSQGYGDVDTIYF.